This T cell receptor beta chain is drawn from a study of blood T cells in healthy people across ages. Findings and limits, study-wide: Underestimates were what the diversity estimates from one million T cells were considered to be.

Sample-barcoded 5' priming and a J-beta primer mix drove a second PCR of about 7 to 11 cycles. Each cDNA molecule, via a template-switch adaptor with 12 random nucleotides, was tagged. TCRdb re-called the 5' RACE reads through MiXCR, storing one row per CDR3 protein. The sample lists 540,000 or so distinct CDR3 sequences; around 48% were seen once. About this clonotype itself: What it binds is not known.

No fewer than 6 micrograms of total RNA were isolated from every sample. This CDR3 has 14 residues. Germline assignment: CDR1 SGHTA and CDR2 FQGNSA. Trimming took 5 bases from V and 4 from J; bases not matched to a gene: 3. V usage is TRBV7-2 and J usage is TRBJ2-5; 11 bases fit TRBD2. This receptor was identified in a man older than 75 in good health. The sample comprised blood. Written as DNA, the CDR3 is TGTGCCAGCAGCCATACTAGCGGGGGAGAGACCCAGTACTTC. Encoded protein: CASSHTSGGETQYF.